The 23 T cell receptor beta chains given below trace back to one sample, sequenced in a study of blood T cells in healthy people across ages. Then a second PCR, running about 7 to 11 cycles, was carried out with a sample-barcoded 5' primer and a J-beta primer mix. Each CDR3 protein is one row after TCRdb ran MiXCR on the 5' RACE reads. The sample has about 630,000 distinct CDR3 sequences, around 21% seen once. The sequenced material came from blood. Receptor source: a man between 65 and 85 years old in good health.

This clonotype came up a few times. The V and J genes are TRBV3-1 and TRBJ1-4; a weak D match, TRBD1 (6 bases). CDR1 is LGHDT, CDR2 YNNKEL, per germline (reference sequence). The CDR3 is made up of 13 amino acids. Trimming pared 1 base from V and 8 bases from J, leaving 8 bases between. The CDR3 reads CASSQAGVEKLFF. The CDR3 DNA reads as TGTGCCAGCAGCCAAGCAGGGGTCGAAAAACTGTTTTTT.

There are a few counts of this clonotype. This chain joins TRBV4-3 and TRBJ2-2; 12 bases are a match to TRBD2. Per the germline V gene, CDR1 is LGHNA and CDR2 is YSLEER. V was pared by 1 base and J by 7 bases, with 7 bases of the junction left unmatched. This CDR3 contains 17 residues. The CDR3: CASSQGARLAGVGELFF. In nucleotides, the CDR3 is TGCGCCAGCAGCCAAGGGGCCAGACTAGCGGGAGTCGGGGAGCTGTTTTTT.

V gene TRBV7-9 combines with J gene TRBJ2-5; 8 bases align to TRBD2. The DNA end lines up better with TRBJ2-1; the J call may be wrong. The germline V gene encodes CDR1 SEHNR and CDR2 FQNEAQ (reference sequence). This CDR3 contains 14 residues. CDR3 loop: CASSATLADNEQFF. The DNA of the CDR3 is TGTGCCAGCAGCGCCACACTAGCGGACAATGAGCAGTTCTTC.

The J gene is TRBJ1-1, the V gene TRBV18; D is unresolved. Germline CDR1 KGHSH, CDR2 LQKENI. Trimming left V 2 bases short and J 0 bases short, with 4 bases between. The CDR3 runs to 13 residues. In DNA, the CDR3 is TGTGCCAGCTCACCAGAAATGAACACTGAAGCTTTCTTT. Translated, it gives CASSPEMNTEAFF. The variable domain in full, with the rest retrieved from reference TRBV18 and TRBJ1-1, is NAGVMQNPRHLVRRRGQEARLRCSPMKGHSHVYWYRQLPEEGLKFMVYLQKENIIDESGMPKERFSAEFPKEGPSILRIQQVVRGDSAAYFCASSPEMNTEAFFGQGTRLTVV.

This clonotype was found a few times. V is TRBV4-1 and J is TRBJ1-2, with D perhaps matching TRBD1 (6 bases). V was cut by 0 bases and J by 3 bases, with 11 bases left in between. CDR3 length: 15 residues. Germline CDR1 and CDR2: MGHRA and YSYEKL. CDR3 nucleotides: TGCGCCAGCAGCCAAGATCCGGGGGGCTACTATGGCTACACCTTC. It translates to CASSQDPGGYYGYTF.

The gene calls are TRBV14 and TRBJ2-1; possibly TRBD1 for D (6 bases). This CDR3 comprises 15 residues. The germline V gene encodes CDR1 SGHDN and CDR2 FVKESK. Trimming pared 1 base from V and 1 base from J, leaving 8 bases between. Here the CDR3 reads CASSQVRGSYNEQFF. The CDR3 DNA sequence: TGTGCCAGCAGCCAAGTCAGGGGTTCCTACAATGAGCAGTTCTTC.

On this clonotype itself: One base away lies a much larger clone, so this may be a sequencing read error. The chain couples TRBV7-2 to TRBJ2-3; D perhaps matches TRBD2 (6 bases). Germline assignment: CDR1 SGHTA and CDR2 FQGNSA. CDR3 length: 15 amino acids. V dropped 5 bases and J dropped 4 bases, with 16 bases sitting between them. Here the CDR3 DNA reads TGTGCCAGCAGCCAAACGGGCGGGGACGCAGATACGCAGTATTTT. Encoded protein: CASSQTGGDADTQYF.

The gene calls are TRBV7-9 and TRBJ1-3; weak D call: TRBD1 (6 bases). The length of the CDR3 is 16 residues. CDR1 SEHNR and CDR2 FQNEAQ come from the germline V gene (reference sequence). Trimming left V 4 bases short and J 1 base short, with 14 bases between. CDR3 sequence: CASSSAEQGSGNTIYF. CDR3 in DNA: TGTGCCAGCAGCTCCGCCGAACAGGGTTCTGGAAACACCATATATTTT. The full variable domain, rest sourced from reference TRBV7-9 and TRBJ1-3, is DTGVSQNPRHKITKRGQNVTFRCDPISEHNRLYWYRQTLGQGPEFLTYFQNEAQLEKSRLLSDRFSAERPKGSFSTLEIQRTEQGDSAMYLCASSSAEQGSGNTIYFGEGSWLTVV.

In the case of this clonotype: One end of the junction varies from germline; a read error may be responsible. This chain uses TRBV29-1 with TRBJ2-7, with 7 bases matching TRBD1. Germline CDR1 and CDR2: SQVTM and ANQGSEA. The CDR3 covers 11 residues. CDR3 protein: CSAIIRGQPAF. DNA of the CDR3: TGCAGCGCAATTATCCGGGGACAGCCGGCCTTC.

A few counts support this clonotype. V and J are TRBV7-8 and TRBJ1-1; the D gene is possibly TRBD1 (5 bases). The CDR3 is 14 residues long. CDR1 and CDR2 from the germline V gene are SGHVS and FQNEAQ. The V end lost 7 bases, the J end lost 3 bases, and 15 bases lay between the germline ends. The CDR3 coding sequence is TGTGCCAGCAACCCCGGGGGGGGGTACACTGAAGCTTTCTTT. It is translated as CASNPGGGYTEAFF. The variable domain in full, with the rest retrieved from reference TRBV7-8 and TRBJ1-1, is GAGVSQSPRYKVAKRGQDVALRCDPISGHVSLFWYQQALGQGPEFLTYFQNEAQLDKSGLPSDRFFAERPEGSVSTLKIQRTQQEDSAVYLCASNPGGGYTEAFFGQGTRLTVV.

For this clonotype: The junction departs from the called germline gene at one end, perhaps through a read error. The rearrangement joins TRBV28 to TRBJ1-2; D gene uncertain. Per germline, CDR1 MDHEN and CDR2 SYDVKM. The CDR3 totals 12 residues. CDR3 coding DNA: TGTGCCAGCAGTTTCGGTTACTATGGCCACACCTTC. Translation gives CASSFGYYGHTF.

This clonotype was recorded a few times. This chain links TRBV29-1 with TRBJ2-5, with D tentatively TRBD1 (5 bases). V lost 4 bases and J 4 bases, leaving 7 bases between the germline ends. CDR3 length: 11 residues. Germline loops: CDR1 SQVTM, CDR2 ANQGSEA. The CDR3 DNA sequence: TGCAGCGTTGTTACAGGAGAGACCCAGTACTTC. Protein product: CSVVTGETQYF.

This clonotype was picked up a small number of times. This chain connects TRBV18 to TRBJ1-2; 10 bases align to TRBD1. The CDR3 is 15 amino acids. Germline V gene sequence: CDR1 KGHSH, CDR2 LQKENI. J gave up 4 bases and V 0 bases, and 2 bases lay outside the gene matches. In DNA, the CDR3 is TGTGCCAGCTCACCACCGGACAGGGGGGCCTATGGCTACACCTTC. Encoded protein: CASSPPDRGAYGYTF.

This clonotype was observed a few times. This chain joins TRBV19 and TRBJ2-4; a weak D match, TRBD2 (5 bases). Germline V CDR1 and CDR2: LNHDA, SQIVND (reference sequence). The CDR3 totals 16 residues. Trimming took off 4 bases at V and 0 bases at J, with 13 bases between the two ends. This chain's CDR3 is CASSSPAELAKNIQYF. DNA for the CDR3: TGTGCCAGTAGTAGCCCAGCGGAACTAGCCAAAAACATTCAGTACTTC.

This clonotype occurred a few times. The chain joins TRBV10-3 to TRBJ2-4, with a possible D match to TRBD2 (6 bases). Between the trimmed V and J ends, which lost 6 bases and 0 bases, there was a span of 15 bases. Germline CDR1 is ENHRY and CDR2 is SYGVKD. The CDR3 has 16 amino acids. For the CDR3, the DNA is TGTGCCATCAGCGGAGCGGAGGGCCTAGCCAAAAACATTCAGTACTTC. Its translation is CAISGAEGLAKNIQYF.

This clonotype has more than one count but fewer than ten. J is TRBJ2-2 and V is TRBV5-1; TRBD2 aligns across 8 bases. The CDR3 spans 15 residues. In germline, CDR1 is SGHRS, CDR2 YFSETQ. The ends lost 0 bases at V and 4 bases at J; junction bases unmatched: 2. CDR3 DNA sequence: TGCGCCAGCAGCTTGGTGCTAGCGGGCACCGGGGAGCTGTTTTTT. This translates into CASSLVLAGTGELFF.

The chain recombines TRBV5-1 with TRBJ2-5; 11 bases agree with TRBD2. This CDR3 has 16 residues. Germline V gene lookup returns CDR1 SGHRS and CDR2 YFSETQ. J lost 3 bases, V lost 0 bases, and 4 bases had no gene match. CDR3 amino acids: CASSLGGLADKETQYF. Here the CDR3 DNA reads TGCGCCAGCAGCTTGGGGGGACTAGCGGACAAAGAGACCCAGTACTTC.

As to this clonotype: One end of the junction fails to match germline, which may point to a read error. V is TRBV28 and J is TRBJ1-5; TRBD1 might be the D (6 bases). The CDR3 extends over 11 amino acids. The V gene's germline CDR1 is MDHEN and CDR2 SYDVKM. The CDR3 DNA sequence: TGCAGGGGTCGGGTTGGGCAGCCCCAGCATTTT. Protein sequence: CRGRVGQPQHF.

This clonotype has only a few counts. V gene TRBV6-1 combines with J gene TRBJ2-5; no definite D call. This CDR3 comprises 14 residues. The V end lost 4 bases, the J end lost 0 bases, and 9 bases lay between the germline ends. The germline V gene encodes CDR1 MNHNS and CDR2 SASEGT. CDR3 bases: TGTGCCAGCAGTGCCAGAGCTTACCAAGAGACCCAGTACTTC. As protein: CASSARAYQETQYF.

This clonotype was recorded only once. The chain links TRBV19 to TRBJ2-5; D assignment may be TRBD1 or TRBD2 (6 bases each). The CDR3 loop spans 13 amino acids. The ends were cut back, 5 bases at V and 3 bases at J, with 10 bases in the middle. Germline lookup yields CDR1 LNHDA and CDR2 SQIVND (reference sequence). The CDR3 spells CASSAGQKETQYF. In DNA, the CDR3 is TGTGCCAGTAGTGCGGGACAAAAAGAGACCCAGTACTTC. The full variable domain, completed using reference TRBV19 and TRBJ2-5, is DGGITQSPKYLFRKEGQNVTLSCEQNLNHDAMYWYRQDPGQGLRLIYYSQIVNDFQKGDIAEGYSVSREKKESFPLTVTSAQKNPTAFYLCASSAGQKETQYFGPGTRLLVL.

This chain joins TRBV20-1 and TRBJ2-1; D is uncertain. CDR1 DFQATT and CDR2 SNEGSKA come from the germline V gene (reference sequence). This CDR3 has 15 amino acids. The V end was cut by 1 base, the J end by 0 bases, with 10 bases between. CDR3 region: CSARVESGSYNEQFF. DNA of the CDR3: TGCAGTGCTAGAGTGGAGAGTGGCTCCTACAATGAGCAGTTCTTC.

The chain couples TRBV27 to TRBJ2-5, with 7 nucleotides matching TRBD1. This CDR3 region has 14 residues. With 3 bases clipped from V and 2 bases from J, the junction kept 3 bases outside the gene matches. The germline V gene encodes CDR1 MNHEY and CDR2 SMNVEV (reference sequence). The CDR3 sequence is CASSFRTGQETQYF. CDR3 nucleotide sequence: TGTGCCAGCAGTTTTCGGACAGGACAAGAGACCCAGTACTTC.

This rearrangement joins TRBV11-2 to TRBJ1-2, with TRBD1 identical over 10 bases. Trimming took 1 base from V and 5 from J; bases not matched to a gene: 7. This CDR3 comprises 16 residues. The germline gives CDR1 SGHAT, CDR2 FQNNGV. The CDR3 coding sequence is TGTGCCAGCAGCTTAGCGGGGACAGGGGAGTCGTATGGCTACACCTTC. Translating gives CASSLAGTGESYGYTF.